The clone carrying this T cell receptor (beta chain) was picked up a small number of times. From the 5' RACE reads, TCRdb called clonotypes with MiXCR, one entry per CDR3 protein. The repertoire has some 310,000 distinct CDR3 sequences, around a fifth of them found once; the top ten carry roughly 21%. This CDR3 region has 19 residues. The junction had 11 bases not matched to a gene; V was cut back by 5 bases and J by 0 bases. Germline V lookup: CDR1 SGHAT, CDR2 FQNNGV. This sample was included in a study of T-cell memory formation after mild COVID-19. For the study at large: TCR clusters mostly belonged to single donors.

This TCR was sampled from a man aged 18 to 29 who had mild COVID-19 (a few samples of this study predate the infection). Cell type and time point are not known. Sequencing was carried out using PBMCs or a T cell subset sorted from them (not recorded which). The chain has TRBV11-2 and TRBJ2-1; 12 nucleotides line up with TRBD2. Here the CDR3 DNA reads TGTGCCAGCAGCCCCCGATGGACTAGCGGGGCCAGCTCCTACAATGAGCAGTTCTTC. Translated: CASSPRWTSGASSYNEQFF.